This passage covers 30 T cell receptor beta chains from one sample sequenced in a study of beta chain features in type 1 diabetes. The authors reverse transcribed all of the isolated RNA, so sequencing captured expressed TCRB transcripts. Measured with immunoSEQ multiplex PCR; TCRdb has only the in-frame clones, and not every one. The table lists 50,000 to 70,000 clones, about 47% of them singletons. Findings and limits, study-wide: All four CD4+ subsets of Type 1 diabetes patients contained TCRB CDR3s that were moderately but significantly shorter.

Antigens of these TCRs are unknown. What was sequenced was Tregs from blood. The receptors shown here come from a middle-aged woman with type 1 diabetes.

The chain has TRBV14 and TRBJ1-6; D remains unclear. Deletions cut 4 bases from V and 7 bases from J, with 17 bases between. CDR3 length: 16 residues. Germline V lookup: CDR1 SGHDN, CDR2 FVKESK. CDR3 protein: CASSLRTTILNSPLHF. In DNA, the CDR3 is TGTGCCAGCAGCCTTAGGACTACTATTTTAAATTCACCCCTCCACTTT.

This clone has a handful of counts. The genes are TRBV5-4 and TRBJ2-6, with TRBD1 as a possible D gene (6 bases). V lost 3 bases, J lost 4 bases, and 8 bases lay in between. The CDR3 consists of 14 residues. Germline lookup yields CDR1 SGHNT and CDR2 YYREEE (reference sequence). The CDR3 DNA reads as TGTGCCAGCAGCTACAGGGCCGGGGCCAACGTCCTGACTTTC. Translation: CASSYRAGANVLTF.

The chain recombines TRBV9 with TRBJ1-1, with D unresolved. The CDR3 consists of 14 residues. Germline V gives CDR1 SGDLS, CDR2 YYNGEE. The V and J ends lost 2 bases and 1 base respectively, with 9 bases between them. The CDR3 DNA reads TGTGCCAGCAGCGTGTTAGCGGAGAACACTGAAGCTTTCTTT. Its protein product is CASSVLAENTEAFF.

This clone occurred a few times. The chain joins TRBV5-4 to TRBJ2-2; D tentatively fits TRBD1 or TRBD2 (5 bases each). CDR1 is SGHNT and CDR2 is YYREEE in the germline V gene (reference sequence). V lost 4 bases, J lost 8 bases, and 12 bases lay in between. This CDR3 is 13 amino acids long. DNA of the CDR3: TGTGCCAGCAGCCTGGGACGAGCGGGGGAGCTGTTTTTT. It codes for CASSLGRAGELFF.

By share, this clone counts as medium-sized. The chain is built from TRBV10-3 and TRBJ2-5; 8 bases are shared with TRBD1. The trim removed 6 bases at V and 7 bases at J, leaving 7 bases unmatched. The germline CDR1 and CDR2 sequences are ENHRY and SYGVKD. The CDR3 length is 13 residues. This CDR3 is CAISPTGAGTQYF. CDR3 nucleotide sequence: TGTGCCATCAGCCCGACAGGGGCGGGGACCCAGTACTTC.

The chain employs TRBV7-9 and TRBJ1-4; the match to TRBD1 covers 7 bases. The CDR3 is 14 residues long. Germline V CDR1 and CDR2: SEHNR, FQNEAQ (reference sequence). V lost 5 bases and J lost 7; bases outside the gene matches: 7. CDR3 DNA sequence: TGTGCCAGCAGCCGACCCGGACAGGTTGAAAAACTGTTTTTT. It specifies CASSRPGQVEKLFF.

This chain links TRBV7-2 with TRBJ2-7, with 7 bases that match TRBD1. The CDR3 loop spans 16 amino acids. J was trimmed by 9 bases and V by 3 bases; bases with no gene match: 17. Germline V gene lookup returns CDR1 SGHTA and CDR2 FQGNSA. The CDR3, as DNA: TGTGCCAGCAGCTTTGGGACAGACCCCTCCGCGGGCGGGCAGTACTTC. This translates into CASSFGTDPSAGGQYF.

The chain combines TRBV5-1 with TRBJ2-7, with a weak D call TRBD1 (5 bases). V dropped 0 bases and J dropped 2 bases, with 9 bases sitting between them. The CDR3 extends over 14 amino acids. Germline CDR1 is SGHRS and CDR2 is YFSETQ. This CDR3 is CASSLGQLAYEQYF. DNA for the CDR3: TGCGCCAGCAGCTTGGGACAGCTCGCCTACGAGCAGTACTTC.

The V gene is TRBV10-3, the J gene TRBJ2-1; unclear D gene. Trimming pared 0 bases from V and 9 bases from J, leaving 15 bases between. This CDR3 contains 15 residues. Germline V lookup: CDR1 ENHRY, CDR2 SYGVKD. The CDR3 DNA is TGTGCCATCAGTGAGTCTGGGTCTAGTAGTGGTGAGCAGTTCTTC. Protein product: CAISESGSSSGEQFF.

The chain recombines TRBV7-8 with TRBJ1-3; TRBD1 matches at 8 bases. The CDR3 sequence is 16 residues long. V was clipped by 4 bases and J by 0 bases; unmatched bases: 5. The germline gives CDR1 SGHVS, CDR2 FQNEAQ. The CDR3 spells CASSYRQGLSGNTIYF. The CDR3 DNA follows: TGTGCCAGCAGCTATCGACAGGGGCTCTCTGGAAACACCATATATTTT.

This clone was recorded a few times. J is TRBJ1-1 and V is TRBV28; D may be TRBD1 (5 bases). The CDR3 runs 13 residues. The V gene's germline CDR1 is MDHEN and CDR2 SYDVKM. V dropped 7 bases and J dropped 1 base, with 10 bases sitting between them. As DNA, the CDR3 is TGTGCCAGCATTGGGGCCCCGAACACTGAAGCTTTCTTT. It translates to CASIGAPNTEAFF.

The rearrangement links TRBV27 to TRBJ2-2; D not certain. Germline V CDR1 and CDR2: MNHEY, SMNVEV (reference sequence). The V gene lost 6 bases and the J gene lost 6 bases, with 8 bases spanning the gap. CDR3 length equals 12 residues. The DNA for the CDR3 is TGTGCCAGCAGGCTCGCAGCCGGGGAGCTGTTTTTT. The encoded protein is CASRLAAGELFF.

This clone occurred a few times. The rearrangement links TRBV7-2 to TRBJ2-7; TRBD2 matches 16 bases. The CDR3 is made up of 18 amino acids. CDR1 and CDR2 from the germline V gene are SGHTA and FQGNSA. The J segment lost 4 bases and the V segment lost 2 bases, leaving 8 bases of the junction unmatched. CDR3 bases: TGTGCCAGCAGCTTACGCACAGGGACTAGCGGGAGGGCTTACGAGCAGTACTTC. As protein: CASSLRTGTSGRAYEQYF.

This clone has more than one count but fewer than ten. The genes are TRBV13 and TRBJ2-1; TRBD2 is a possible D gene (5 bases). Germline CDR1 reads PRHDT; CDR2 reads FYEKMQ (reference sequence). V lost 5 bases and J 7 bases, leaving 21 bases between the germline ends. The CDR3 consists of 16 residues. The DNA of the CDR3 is TGTGCCAGCAGCCTGGGTCGGATGGGCCGGAGGAATGAGCAGTTCTTC. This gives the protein CASSLGRMGRRNEQFF. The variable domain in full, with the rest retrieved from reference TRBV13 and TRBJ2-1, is AAGVIQSPRHLIKEKRETATLKCYPIPRHDTVYWYQQGPGQDPQFLISFYEKMQSDKGSIPDRFSAQQFSDYHSELNMSSLELGDSALYFCASSLGRMGRRNEQFFGPGTRLTVL.

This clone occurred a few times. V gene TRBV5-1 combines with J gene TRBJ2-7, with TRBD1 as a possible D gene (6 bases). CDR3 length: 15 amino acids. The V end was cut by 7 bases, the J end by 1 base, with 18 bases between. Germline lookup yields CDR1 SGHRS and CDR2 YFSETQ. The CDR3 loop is CASADRLGPSYEQYF. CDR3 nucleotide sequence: TGCGCCAGCGCGGACAGATTGGGACCTTCCTACGAGCAGTACTTC.

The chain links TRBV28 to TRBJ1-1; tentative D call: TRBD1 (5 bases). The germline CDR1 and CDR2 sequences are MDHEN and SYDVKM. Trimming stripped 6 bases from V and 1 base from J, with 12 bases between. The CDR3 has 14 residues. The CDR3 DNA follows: TGTGCCAGCAGGGGGCCGGGCGAGAACACTGAAGCTTTCTTT. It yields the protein CASRGPGENTEAFF.

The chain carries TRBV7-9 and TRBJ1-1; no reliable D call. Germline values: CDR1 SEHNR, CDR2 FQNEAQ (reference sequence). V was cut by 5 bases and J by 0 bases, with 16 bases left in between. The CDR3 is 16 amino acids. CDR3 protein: CASSASPTEVNTEAFF. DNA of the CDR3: TGTGCCAGCAGCGCCAGTCCAACCGAGGTGAACACTGAAGCTTTCTTT.

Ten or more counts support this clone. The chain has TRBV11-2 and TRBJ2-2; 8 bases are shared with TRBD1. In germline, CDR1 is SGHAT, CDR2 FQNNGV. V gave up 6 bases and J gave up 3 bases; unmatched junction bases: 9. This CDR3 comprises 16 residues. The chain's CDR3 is CASSRTGTGHTGELFF. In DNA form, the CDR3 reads TGTGCCAGCAGTCGCACCGGGACAGGACACACCGGGGAGCTGTTTTTT.

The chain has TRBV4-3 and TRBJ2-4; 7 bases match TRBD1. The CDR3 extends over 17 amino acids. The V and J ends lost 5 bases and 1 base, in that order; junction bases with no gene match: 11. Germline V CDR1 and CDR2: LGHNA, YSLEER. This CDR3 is CASSTHRGVGAKNIQYF. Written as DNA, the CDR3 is TGCGCCAGCAGCACCCACAGGGGTGTAGGGGCCAAAAACATTCAGTACTTC.

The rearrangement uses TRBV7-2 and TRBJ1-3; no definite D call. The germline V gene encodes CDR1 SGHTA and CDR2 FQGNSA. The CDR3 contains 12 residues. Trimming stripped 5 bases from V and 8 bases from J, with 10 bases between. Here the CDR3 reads CASSLGRDTIYF. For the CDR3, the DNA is TGTGCCAGCAGCCTCGGGAGGGACACCATATATTTT.

The CDR3 is CASSHSTGGANYGYTF. The CDR3 nucleotides read TGCGCCAGCAGCCACTCGACAGGGGGAGCTAACTATGGCTACACCTTC. This chain uses TRBV5-1 with TRBJ1-2; 9 bases fit TRBD1. J lost 0 bases, V lost 4 bases, and 7 bases had no gene match. Germline V CDR1 and CDR2: SGHRS, YFSETQ. The length of the CDR3 is 16 residues.

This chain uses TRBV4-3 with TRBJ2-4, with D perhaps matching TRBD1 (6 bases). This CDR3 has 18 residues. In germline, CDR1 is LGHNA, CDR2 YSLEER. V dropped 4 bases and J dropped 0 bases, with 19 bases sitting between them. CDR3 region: CASSRDPTGILAKNIQYF. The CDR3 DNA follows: TGCGCCAGCAGCCGAGACCCCACAGGGATCCTAGCCAAAAACATTCAGTACTTC.

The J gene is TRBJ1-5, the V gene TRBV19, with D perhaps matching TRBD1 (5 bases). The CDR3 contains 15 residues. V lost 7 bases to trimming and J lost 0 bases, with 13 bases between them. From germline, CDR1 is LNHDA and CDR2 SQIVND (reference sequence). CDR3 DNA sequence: TGTGCCAGTATCACCGGACACCATAGCAATCAGCCCCAGCATTTT. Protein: CASITGHHSNQPQHF.

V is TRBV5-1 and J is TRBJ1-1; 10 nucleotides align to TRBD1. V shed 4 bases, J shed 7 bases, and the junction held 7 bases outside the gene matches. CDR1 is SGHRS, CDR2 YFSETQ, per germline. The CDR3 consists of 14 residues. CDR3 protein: CASSQGTGDVEAFF. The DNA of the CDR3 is TGCGCCAGCAGCCAGGGGACAGGGGATGTTGAAGCTTTCTTT.

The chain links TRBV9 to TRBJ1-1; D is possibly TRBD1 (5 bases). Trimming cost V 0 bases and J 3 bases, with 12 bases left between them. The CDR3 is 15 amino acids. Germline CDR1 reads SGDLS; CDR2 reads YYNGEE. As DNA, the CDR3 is TGTGCCAGCAGCGTAGGGCTGCCCAGGGACACTGAAGCTTTCTTT. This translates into CASSVGLPRDTEAFF.

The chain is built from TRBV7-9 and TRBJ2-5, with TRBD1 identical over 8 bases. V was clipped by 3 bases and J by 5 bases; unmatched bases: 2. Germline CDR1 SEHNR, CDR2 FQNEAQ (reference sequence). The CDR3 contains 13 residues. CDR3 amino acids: CASSFGTGETQYF. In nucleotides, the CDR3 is TGTGCCAGCAGCTTTGGGACAGGCGAGACCCAGTACTTC.

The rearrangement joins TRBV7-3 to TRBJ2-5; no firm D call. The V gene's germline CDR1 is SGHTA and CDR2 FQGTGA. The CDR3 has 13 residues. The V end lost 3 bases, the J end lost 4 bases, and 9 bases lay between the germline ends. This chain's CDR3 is CASSFGRRETQYF. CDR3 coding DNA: TGTGCCAGCAGCTTTGGGCGCCGAGAGACCCAGTACTTC.

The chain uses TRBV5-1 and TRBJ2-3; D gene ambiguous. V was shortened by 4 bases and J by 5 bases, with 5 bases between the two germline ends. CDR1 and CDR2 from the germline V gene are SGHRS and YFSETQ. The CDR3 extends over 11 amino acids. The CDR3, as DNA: TGCGCCAGCAGCCTAGAAGATACGCAGTATTTT. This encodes CASSLEDTQYF.

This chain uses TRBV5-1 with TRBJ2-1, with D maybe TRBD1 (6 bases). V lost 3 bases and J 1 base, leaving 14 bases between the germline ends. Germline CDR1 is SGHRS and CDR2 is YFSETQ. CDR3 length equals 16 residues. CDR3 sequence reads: CASSSAHRESYNEQFF. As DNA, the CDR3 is TGCGCCAGCAGCTCCGCCCACAGGGAATCCTACAATGAGCAGTTCTTC.

The DNA for the CDR3 is TGTGCCAGCAGCTCCGGACAGGGAATCTATGGCTACACCTTC. It yields the protein CASSSGQGIYGYTF. The chain joins TRBV7-9 to TRBJ1-2; 8 bases agree with TRBD1. Per germline, CDR1 SEHNR and CDR2 FQNEAQ (reference sequence). V was clipped by 4 bases and J by 4 bases; unmatched bases: 5. The CDR3 spans 14 residues.